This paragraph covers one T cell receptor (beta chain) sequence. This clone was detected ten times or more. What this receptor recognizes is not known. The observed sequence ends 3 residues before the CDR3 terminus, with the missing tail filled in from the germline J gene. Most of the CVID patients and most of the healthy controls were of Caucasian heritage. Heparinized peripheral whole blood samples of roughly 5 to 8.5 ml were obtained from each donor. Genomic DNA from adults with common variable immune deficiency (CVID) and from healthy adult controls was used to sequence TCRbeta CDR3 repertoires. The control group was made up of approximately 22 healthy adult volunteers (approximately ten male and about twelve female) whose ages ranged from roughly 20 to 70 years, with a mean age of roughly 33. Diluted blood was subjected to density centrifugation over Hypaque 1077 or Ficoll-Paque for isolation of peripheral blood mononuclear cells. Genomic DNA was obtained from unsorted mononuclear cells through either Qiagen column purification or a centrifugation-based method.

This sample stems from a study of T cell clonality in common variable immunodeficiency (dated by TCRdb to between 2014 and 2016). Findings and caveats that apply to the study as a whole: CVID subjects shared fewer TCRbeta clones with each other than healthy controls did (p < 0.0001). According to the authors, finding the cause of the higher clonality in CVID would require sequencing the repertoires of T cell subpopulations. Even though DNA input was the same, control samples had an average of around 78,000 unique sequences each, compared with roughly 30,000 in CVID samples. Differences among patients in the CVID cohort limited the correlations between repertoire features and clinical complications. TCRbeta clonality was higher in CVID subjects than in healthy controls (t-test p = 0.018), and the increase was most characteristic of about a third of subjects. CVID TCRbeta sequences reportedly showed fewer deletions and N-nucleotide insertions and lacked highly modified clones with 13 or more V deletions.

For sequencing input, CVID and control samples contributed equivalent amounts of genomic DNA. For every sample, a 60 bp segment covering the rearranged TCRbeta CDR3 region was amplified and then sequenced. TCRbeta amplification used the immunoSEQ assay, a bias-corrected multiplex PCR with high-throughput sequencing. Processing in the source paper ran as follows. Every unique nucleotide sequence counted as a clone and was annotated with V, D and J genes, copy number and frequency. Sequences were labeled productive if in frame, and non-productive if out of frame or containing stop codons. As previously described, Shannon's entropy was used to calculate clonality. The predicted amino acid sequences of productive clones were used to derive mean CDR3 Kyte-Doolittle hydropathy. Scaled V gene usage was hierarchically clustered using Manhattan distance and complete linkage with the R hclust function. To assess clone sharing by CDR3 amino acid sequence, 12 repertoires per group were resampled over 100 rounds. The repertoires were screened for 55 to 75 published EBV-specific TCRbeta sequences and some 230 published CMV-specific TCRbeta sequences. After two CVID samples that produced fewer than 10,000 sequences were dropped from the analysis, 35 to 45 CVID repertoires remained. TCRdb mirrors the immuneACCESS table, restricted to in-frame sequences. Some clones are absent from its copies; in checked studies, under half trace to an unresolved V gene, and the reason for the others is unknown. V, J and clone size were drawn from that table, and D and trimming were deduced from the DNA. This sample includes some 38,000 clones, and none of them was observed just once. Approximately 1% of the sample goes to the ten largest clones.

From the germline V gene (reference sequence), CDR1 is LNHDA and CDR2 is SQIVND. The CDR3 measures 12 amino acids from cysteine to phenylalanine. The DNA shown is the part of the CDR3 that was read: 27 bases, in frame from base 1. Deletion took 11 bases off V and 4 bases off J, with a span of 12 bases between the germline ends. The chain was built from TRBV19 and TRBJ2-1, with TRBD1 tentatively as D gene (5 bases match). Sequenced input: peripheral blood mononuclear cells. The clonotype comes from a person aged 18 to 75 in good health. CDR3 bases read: TGTGCCTCAGGGATCCCTTACAATGAG. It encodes CASGIPYNE. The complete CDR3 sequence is CASGIPYNEQFF.